This TCR beta chain came from a study of blood T cell repertoires in COVID-19. Method: immunoSEQ multiplex PCR; TCRdb's copy keeps in-frame clones and lacks some. The sample records about 250,000 clones, about 90% being singletons. Germline-derived CDR1 and CDR2 are SGHTA and FQGTGA. The junction had 15 bases not matched to a gene; V was cut back by 5 bases and J by 4 bases. This CDR3 contains 18 residues. The receptor was derived from a man aged 18-30 years with active or convalescent COVID-19. The rearrangement uses TRBV7-3 and TRBJ1-2, with 11 bases fitting TRBD1. Sequenced: peripheral blood. The CDR3 sequence: CASSLGRTGGSNFYGYTF. The CDR3 nucleotides read TGTGCCAGCAGCCTGGGGAGGACAGGGGGCTCCAACTTCTATGGCTACACCTTC.